A selection of T cell receptor beta chains follows, all from one sample in a study of blood T cells in healthy people across ages. TCRdb recomputed calls from the 5' RACE reads with MiXCR, one row per CDR3 protein. This sample has roughly 680,000 distinct CDR3 sequences, with about 51% found just once. Sequences were obtained from blood. These receptors were taken from a woman older than 75 in good health. The conserved cysteine and the conserved F or W are not part of the CDR3 here. Each record gives: clone size, V gene, J gene, CDR3 protein. A clone size is listed for some rows: how often the clone was seen (once, few, many), or a class if it is expanded.

abundance: -
v_gene: TRBV12-3/TRBV12-4
j_gene: TRBJ2-1
CDR3aa: ASSSLRGNNEQF

abundance: -
v_gene: TRBV20-1
j_gene: TRBJ2-3
CDR3aa: SARDYRGVYTDTQY

abundance: once
v_gene: TRBV18
j_gene: TRBJ2-5
CDR3aa: ASSPQGTPQETQY

abundance: few
v_gene: TRBV20-1
j_gene: TRBJ1-1
CDR3aa: SARPPRDSHKAF

abundance: many
v_gene: TRBV11-1
j_gene: TRBJ2-5
CDR3aa: ASTRDGKETQY

abundance: few
v_gene: TRBV5-1
j_gene: TRBJ2-5
CDR3aa: ASSLQGSQETQY

abundance: -
v_gene: TRBV6-2/TRBV6-3
j_gene: -
CDR3aa: ASSYAGGLMETQY

abundance: -
v_gene: TRBV20-1
j_gene: TRBJ1-4
CDR3aa: SARHSVREKLF

abundance: many
v_gene: TRBV21-1
j_gene: TRBJ1-2
CDR3aa: ASSKRRGGHFPHYGYT

abundance: -
v_gene: TRBV2
j_gene: TRBJ2-2
CDR3aa: ASSGPSGGATGELF

abundance: -
v_gene: TRBV3-1
j_gene: TRBJ2-3
CDR3aa: ASSQHTGLARSDTQY

abundance: few
v_gene: TRBV9
j_gene: TRBJ2-1
CDR3aa: AGSVGWGDNEQF

abundance: -
v_gene: TRBV11-3
j_gene: TRBJ2-1
CDR3aa: ASSLADYNEQF

abundance: -
v_gene: TRBV3-1
j_gene: TRBJ2-2
CDR3aa: ASSLPRAGDGTGELF

abundance: -
v_gene: TRBV5-1
j_gene: TRBJ1-1
CDR3aa: ASVQGAVNTEAF

abundance: many
v_gene: TRBV27
j_gene: TRBJ2-1
CDR3aa: ASSTRGVPYNEQF

abundance: many
v_gene: TRBV12-3/TRBV12-4
j_gene: TRBJ1-5
CDR3aa: ASRPQGISNQPQH

abundance: many
v_gene: TRBV7-9
j_gene: TRBJ2-1
CDR3aa: ASRRPRDSRRDEQF

abundance: -
v_gene: TRBV29-1
j_gene: TRBJ1-1
CDR3aa: SVNWYGTEAF

abundance: -
v_gene: TRBV5-1
j_gene: TRBJ1-1
CDR3aa: ASSFGIQNTEAF

abundance: -
v_gene: TRBV18
j_gene: TRBJ2-3
CDR3aa: AGSPGTDTQY

abundance: -
v_gene: TRBV20-1
j_gene: TRBJ2-7
CDR3aa: SASRASGTGEQY

abundance: many
v_gene: TRBV9
j_gene: TRBJ2-1
CDR3aa: ASNVADEQF

abundance: many
v_gene: TRBV5-1
j_gene: TRBJ2-5
CDR3aa: ASSLTISQETQY

abundance: few
v_gene: TRBV12-3/TRBV12-4
j_gene: TRBJ2-4
CDR3aa: ASSSTWAGGSDIQY

abundance: once
v_gene: TRBV7-2
j_gene: TRBJ2-2
CDR3aa: AIMSRVNTGELF

abundance: -
v_gene: TRBV12-3/TRBV12-4
j_gene: TRBJ1-2
CDR3aa: ASSFTTDCGYT

abundance: many
v_gene: TRBV6-6
j_gene: TRBJ1-1
CDR3aa: ASSRDERPAF

abundance: few
v_gene: TRBV20-1
j_gene: TRBJ1-1
CDR3aa: SPTPASGAENTEAF

abundance: -
v_gene: TRBV6-6
j_gene: TRBJ2-4
CDR3aa: ASSYSRRGGGIQY

abundance: many
v_gene: TRBV5-5
j_gene: TRBJ2-7
CDR3aa: ASSLSLARLDEQY

abundance: many
v_gene: TRBV5-1
j_gene: TRBJ2-7
CDR3aa: ASSLGDRPDPYEQY

abundance: -
v_gene: TRBV20-1
j_gene: TRBJ2-7
CDR3aa: SARVRTGNPYEQY

abundance: -
v_gene: TRBV12-3/TRBV12-4
j_gene: TRBJ2-1
CDR3aa: ASSLASFGSNEQF

abundance: -
v_gene: TRBV12-5
j_gene: TRBJ2-1
CDR3aa: ASGLVRGSGTQNEQF

abundance: few
v_gene: TRBV2
j_gene: TRBJ1-1
CDR3aa: ASSQVTANTEAF

abundance: -
v_gene: TRBV3-1
j_gene: TRBJ2-7
CDR3aa: ASSQAGGHYEQY

abundance: many
v_gene: TRBV7-2
j_gene: TRBJ2-7
CDR3aa: ASSFFPGTSPYEQY

abundance: -
v_gene: TRBV28
j_gene: TRBJ1-4
CDR3aa: ASSHDIATNEKLF

abundance: -
v_gene: TRBV27
j_gene: TRBJ2-3
CDR3aa: ASSLRLAGGRETQY

abundance: few
v_gene: TRBV3-1
j_gene: TRBJ2-1
CDR3aa: ASNHQGENEQF

abundance: many
v_gene: TRBV20-1
j_gene: TRBJ2-1
CDR3aa: SASRAGYNEQF

abundance: many
v_gene: TRBV28
j_gene: TRBJ2-1
CDR3aa: ASGGPVNNEQF

abundance: few
v_gene: TRBV4-2
j_gene: TRBJ1-1
CDR3aa: ASSVRGSPYTEAF

abundance: few
v_gene: TRBV4-1
j_gene: TRBJ2-3
CDR3aa: ASSQDDREADTQY

abundance: -
v_gene: TRBV7-2
j_gene: TRBJ2-7
CDR3aa: ASSLSWDGYEQY

abundance: -
v_gene: TRBV4-3
j_gene: TRBJ2-2
CDR3aa: ASSQEVYGLHTGELF

abundance: many
v_gene: TRBV7-9
j_gene: TRBJ2-7
CDR3aa: ASSKGQGGYEQY

abundance: -
v_gene: TRBV29-1
j_gene: -
CDR3aa: SVVSGAETQY

abundance: many
v_gene: TRBV9
j_gene: TRBJ1-6
CDR3aa: ASSLGGSYNSPLH

abundance: few
v_gene: TRBV12-3/TRBV12-4
j_gene: TRBJ2-2
CDR3aa: ASEPRTNTGELF

abundance: few
v_gene: TRBV18
j_gene: TRBJ2-7
CDR3aa: ASSPPGRGRPY

abundance: once
v_gene: TRBV19
j_gene: TRBJ2-7
CDR3aa: ASMGQSYNEQY

abundance: many
v_gene: TRBV6-1
j_gene: TRBJ1-4
CDR3aa: ASSPRRAGVLANEKLF

abundance: -
v_gene: TRBV12-5
j_gene: TRBJ1-1
CDR3aa: ASGLEDRGRSGTEAF

abundance: -
v_gene: TRBV7-8
j_gene: TRBJ2-4
CDR3aa: ASSLLTGGKNIQY

abundance: many
v_gene: TRBV20-1
j_gene: TRBJ1-5
CDR3aa: SAGGHSNQPQH

abundance: -
v_gene: TRBV3-1
j_gene: TRBJ2-3
CDR3aa: ASSQGTSGRSTQY

abundance: -
v_gene: TRBV3-1
j_gene: TRBJ2-1
CDR3aa: ASSLLSGRAGYNEQF